This T cell receptor beta chain was obtained from a study of cytomegalovirus exposure and HLA in healthy donors. V dropped 2 bases and J dropped 1; count of bases not matched to a gene: 8. From germline, CDR1 is LGHNA and CDR2 YSLEER. This CDR3 spans 16 amino acids. Points from the study as a whole: Later examination showed HLA-associated TCR beta chains had greater clonal expansion than equally common others. It was confirmed in vitro that three of the CMV-associated chains were specific for CMV antigens.

This PCR relied on a set of 60 Vbeta primers and 13 Jbeta primers. Per the authors' pipeline: In a later analysis, the count reached about 80 million unique TCR beta chains, with approximately 10 million shared. Data came from immunoSEQ multiplex PCR; TCRdb stores just in-frame clones and leaves some out. D and trimming come from the DNA, and the V and J calls and clone size come from that table. Counted here are some 90,000 clones, approximately 80% occurring once; the ten biggest clones make up approximately 3%. On this clone: Its antigen is still unknown.

The sequencing input was PBMCs. The V and J genes are TRBV4-3 and TRBJ2-7; TRBD2 agrees at 7 bases. The receptor was derived from a woman in her thirties or forties in good health and CMV-seronegative. CDR3 protein: CASSQIFGGSSYEQYF. CDR3 bases: TGCGCCAGCAGCCAAATCTTTGGCGGGAGTTCCTACGAGCAGTACTTC.